The 22 T cell receptor beta chains below were found in one sample sequenced in a study of prognosis after radiotherapy for stage I lung cancer. It was by two-round multiplex PCR that TCR beta CDR3 was amplified from genomic DNA. The authors ran first-round PCR with primers specific to each TRBV and TRBJ gene. MiXCR, run by TCRdb on the multiplex PCR reads, gives a single entry per CDR3 protein. The table has roughly 16,000 distinct CDR3 sequences, around 29% seen once. This material consisted of PBMCs, taken before or after stereotactic body radiation therapy (not recorded which). These receptors were obtained from a donor at least 50 years old with non-small cell lung cancer.

The V call is TRBV29-1, the J call TRBJ2-7; D possibly corresponds to TRBD2 (5 bases). The CDR3 is 12 amino acids. Germline V gene sequence: CDR1 SQVTM, CDR2 ANQGSEA. V shed 3 bases and J shed 4 bases, with 10 bases lying between them. The CDR3 protein is CSVEDCSYEQYF. The CDR3 region has the DNA TGCAGCGTTGAGGACTGCTCGTACGAGCAGTACTTC.

This clonotype was found many times. The J gene is TRBJ2-7, the V gene TRBV12-3 or TRBV12-4; the match to TRBD2 covers 14 bases. CDR3 length equals 16 residues. The ends lost 8 bases at V and 3 bases at J; junction bases unmatched: 9. The CDR3 DNA reads TGTGCCAGCGGTAAATTCGGGACTAGCGGGAGCTACGAGCAGTACTTC. This encodes CASGKFGTSGSYEQYF.

This clonotype was detected ten times or more. The CDR3 region is CAIRGSGRARDEQFF. In nucleotides, the CDR3 is TGTGCCATCAGGGGTAGCGGGAGGGCCAGGGATGAGCAGTTCTTC. V is TRBV10-3 and J is TRBJ2-1; 11 bases agree with TRBD2. The ends lost 6 bases at V and 8 bases at J; junction bases unmatched: 9. The CDR3 consists of 15 residues. The V gene's germline CDR1 is ENHRY and CDR2 SYGVKD.

This clonotype was counted many times. The DNA for the CDR3 is TGTGCCAGCAGTCAAGGACAGGGGATCGGGTCGACTGAAGCTTTCTTT. Residues: CASSQGQGIGSTEAFF. This chain joins TRBV2 and TRBJ1-1; 9 bases line up with TRBD1. CDR3 length equals 16 residues. V trimming: 5 bases; J trimming: 5 bases; junction bases outside the gene matches: 12. CDR1 SNHLY and CDR2 FYNNEI come from the germline V gene.

This clonotype turned up a few times. This probably arose from a read error, given a far larger clone one base away. J is TRBJ2-6 and V is TRBV6-1; D ambiguous. The germline V gene encodes CDR1 MNHNS and CDR2 SASEGT. V shed 5 bases and J shed 3 bases, with 8 bases lying between them. There are 14 residues in the CDR3. The CDR3 nucleotides read TGTGCCAGCAGTCCCCTGAGTGGGGCCAACGTCCTGACTTTC. This sequence encodes CASSPLSGANVLTF.

Of note for this clonotype: The junction departs from the called germline gene at one end, perhaps through a read error. CDR3 residues: CSAVAGVSYELYF. For the CDR3, the DNA is TGTAGTGCGGTAGCGGGAGTCTCCTACGAGCTGTACTTC. The V gene is TRBV20-1, the J gene TRBJ2-7, with TRBD2 matching 9 bases. CDR1 DFQATT and CDR2 SNEGSKA come from the germline V gene (reference sequence). This CDR3 has 13 residues.

This clonotype was seen ten or more times. This chain joins TRBV4-1 and TRBJ2-7; D not resolved. This CDR3 is built from 14 residues. V shed 0 bases and J shed 9 bases, with 15 bases lying between them. CDR1 and CDR2 (germline): MGHRA, YSYEKL. Here the CDR3 reads CASSQESQPLPQYF. The CDR3 DNA follows: TGCGCCAGCAGCCAAGAGTCCCAGCCCCTACCGCAGTACTTC.

This clonotype has at least ten counts. V gene TRBV20-1 combines with J gene TRBJ2-5; 8 positions match TRBD2. After removal of 2 bases from V and 5 bases from J, the junction contained 7 bases not matched to a gene. The germline gives CDR1 DFQATT, CDR2 SNEGSKA (reference sequence). This CDR3 is 14 amino acids long. CDR3 in amino acids: CSARWATSGETQYF. In nucleotides, the CDR3 is TGCAGTGCTAGATGGGCTACTAGCGGTGAGACCCAGTACTTC.

This clonotype came up many times. The V gene is TRBV7-9, the J gene TRBJ2-1, with 13 nucleotides matching TRBD2. Germline V gives CDR1 SEHNR, CDR2 FQNEAQ (reference sequence). The CDR3 spans 15 residues. The ends lost 6 bases at V and 8 bases at J; junction bases unmatched: 7. The CDR3 region has the DNA TGTGCCAGCAGATGGACTAGCGGGAGCTTCGATGAGCAGTTCTTC. It translates to CASRWTSGSFDEQFF.

This clonotype was picked up many times. V and J are TRBV4-1 and TRBJ1-1, with D hard to call. V lost 1 base and J lost 5, with 11 bases in between. CDR3 length: 14 amino acids. Germline V CDR1 and CDR2: MGHRA, YSYEKL. The CDR3 DNA reads as TGCGCCAGCAGCCAAGTCCCAACGGGGACTGAAGCTTTCTTT. Its protein is CASSQVPTGTEAFF.

This chain joins TRBV6-1 and TRBJ2-7, with 7 bases matching TRBD2. Per germline, CDR1 MNHNS and CDR2 SASEGT. The CDR3 extends over 17 amino acids. Trimming cost V 5 bases and J 0 bases; bases outside gene matches: 13. The CDR3 coding sequence is TGTGCCAGCAGTTCAGAGCGGGACTCACTTAGCTCCTACGAGCAGTACTTC. It encodes CASSSERDSLSSYEQYF.

With regard to this clonotype: A far larger clone is off by one base, so a read error is likely. This chain's CDR3 is CASSYGGSGANVLTF. CDR3 coding DNA: TGTGCCAGCAGTTACGGGGGGTCTGGGGCCAACGTCCTGACTTTC. The chain is built from TRBV6-2 or TRBV6-3 and TRBJ2-6; D is possibly TRBD2 (6 bases). The CDR3 runs to 15 residues. The V gene lost 2 bases and the J gene lost 1 base, with 6 bases spanning the gap. The germline V gene has CDR1 MNHEY and CDR2 SVGEGT.

At least ten counts were recorded for this clonotype. This chain uses TRBV7-8 with TRBJ2-2, with 13 bases matching TRBD2. Germline loops: CDR1 SGHVS, CDR2 FQNEAQ. The CDR3 runs to 16 residues. V lost 0 bases to trimming and J lost 5 bases; unmatched junction nucleotides: 0. CDR3 DNA sequence: TGTGCCAGCAGCTTAGCGGGACTAGCGGGGACCGGGGAGCTGTTTTTT. It encodes CASSLAGLAGTGELFF.

This sequence joins TRBV6-1 and TRBJ1-1; 10 bases align to TRBD1. Trimming cost V 11 bases and J 0 bases; bases outside gene matches: 6. Germline assignment: CDR1 MNHNS and CDR2 SASEGT. This CDR3 is built from 14 residues. The CDR3 sequence is CAEDRGLMNTEAFF. CDR3 coding DNA: TGTGCCGAAGACAGGGGGCTTATGAACACTGAAGCTTTCTTT.

Details on this clonotype: This clone may be a read error of a much larger clone one base away. The chain links TRBV6-1 to TRBJ2-5, with 11 bases identical to TRBD1. Germline CDR1 MNHNS, CDR2 SASEGT. The junction had 8 bases not matched to a gene; V was cut back by 7 bases and J by 4 bases. The CDR3 runs 15 residues. The CDR3 region has the DNA TGTGCCAGCATCCAGGGACAGGGGGGGAGAGAGACCCAGTACTTC. Its protein product is CASIQGQGGRETQYF.

In this sample, this clonotype turned up many times. The chain links TRBV7-8 to TRBJ2-2; no clear D gene. In germline, CDR1 is SGHVS, CDR2 FQNEAQ. The CDR3 has 14 residues. V shed 0 bases and J shed 1 base, with 3 bases lying between them. CDR3 nucleotide sequence: TGTGCCAGCAGCTTAGCCCAGAACACCGGGGAGCTGTTTTTT. Protein sequence: CASSLAQNTGELFF.

This clonotype is medium-sized within its sample. This rearrangement joins TRBV19 to TRBJ2-1; the D is unclear. The CDR3 has 16 amino acids. Looked up from germline, CDR1 is LNHDA and CDR2 is SQIVND (reference sequence). The germline V and J ends were trimmed by 1 base and 4 bases, with 14 bases remaining between them. The chain's CDR3 is CASSIGEGLGYNEQFF. In DNA, the CDR3 is TGTGCCAGTAGTATAGGAGAAGGGCTAGGTTACAATGAGCAGTTCTTC.

Points on this clonotype: The likely explanation is a read error, given a far larger clone one base away. This chain uses TRBV12-3 or TRBV12-4 with TRBJ2-7; no firm D call. V was trimmed by 6 bases and J by 5 bases, leaving 17 bases between them. This CDR3 spans 14 amino acids. CDR3 in amino acids: CASSLLVIGDEQYF. The CDR3 DNA sequence: TGTGCCAGCAGCTTATTAGTGATTGGGGACGAGCAGTACTTC.

This clonotype was observed at least ten times. The V call is TRBV3-1, the J call TRBJ2-1, with TRBD2 matching 15 bases. With 3 bases clipped from V and 9 bases from J, the junction kept 6 bases outside the gene matches. Per the germline V gene, CDR1 is LGHDT and CDR2 is YNNKEL (reference sequence). The CDR3 has 16 amino acids. The CDR3 DNA sequence: TGTGCCAGCAGCCACGGACTAGCGGGAGGGTCCGCTGAGCAGTTCTTC. Translated, it gives CASSHGLAGGSAEQFF.

Many counts were recorded for this clonotype. CDR3 DNA: TGTGCCAGCAGGCTAGCGGGAGGGGAGGTCAATGAGCAGTTCTTC. Translated: CASRLAGGEVNEQFF. J is TRBJ2-1 and V is TRBV28; the match to TRBD2 covers 12 bases. The CDR3 has 15 residues. Losses at the gene ends were 6 bases for V and 6 bases for J; bases not matched to a gene: 6. CDR1 is MDHEN and CDR2 is SYDVKM in the germline V gene.

This clonotype has a handful of counts. The chain couples TRBV5-6 to TRBJ1-1; 7 bases fit TRBD1. V was pared by 4 bases and J by 11 bases, with 8 bases of the junction left unmatched. CDR3 length: 12 amino acids. In germline, CDR1 is SGHDT, CDR2 YYEEEE. CDR3 region: CASSVQQGMAFF. CDR3 nucleotides: TGTGCCAGCAGCGTACAACAGGGGATGGCTTTCTTT.

This clonotype appeared many times. The junction departs from germline at one end; a sequencing error may be responsible. This sequence joins TRBV5-1 and TRBJ2-1; TRBD2 matches at 10 bases. Germline V gives CDR1 SGHRS, CDR2 YFSETQ. The CDR3 loop spans 17 amino acids. The CDR3 DNA sequence: TGCGCCAACAGCTTGTCGGCTAGCGGGAGCTCCTACAATGAGCAGTTCTTC. Residues: CANSLSASGSSYNEQFF. The variable domain in full, with the rest retrieved from reference TRBV5-1 and TRBJ2-1, is KAGVTQTPRYLIKTRGQQVTLSCSPISGHRSVSWYQQTPGQGLQFLFEYFSETQRNKGNFPGRFSGRQFSNSRSEMNVSTLELGDSALYLCANSLSASGSSYNEQFFGPGTRLTVL.